What follows are 6 T cell receptor beta chains derived from one specimen sequenced in a study of beta chain features in type 1 diabetes. Sequencing targeted expressed TCRB transcripts, as all isolated RNA had been reverse transcribed. Libraries were prepared by immunoSEQ multiplex PCR; TCRdb keeps only in-frame clonotypes and omits some of them. The sample lists tens of thousands of clones; about 32% were seen once. The sequencing sample was made of stem cell memory CD4+ T cells from blood. The receptor source for this set is a woman aged 18-29 years in good health.

The chain couples TRBV7-2 to TRBJ1-2; D possibly corresponds to TRBD1 (5 bases). CDR1 SGHTA and CDR2 FQGNSA come from the germline V gene. This CDR3 contains 13 residues. V gave up 5 bases and J gave up 10 bases, with 17 bases separating them. CDR3 sequence reads: CASSPTWGSLYTF. CDR3 bases: TGTGCCAGCAGCCCAACCTGGGGCAGCCTCTACACCTTC.

This clone was detected a few times. This chain joins TRBV2 and TRBJ1-1; TRBD1 might be the D (6 bases). The CDR3 consists of 17 residues. The germline CDR1 and CDR2 sequences are SNHLY and FYNNEI. The germline V and J ends were trimmed by 3 bases and 4 bases, with 21 bases remaining between them. CDR3 in DNA: TGTGCCAGCAGTGACTTTGCTACAGGGAGGGGGGGCACTGAAGCTTTCTTT. Protein product: CASSDFATGRGGTEAFF.

This clone was seen a handful of times. The chain uses TRBV18 and TRBJ1-2, with 7 bases matching TRBD1. Looked up from germline, CDR1 is KGHSH and CDR2 is LQKENI. The CDR3 runs to 16 residues. J gave up 4 bases and V 3 bases, and 11 bases lay outside the gene matches. Written as DNA, the CDR3 is TGTGCCAGCTCACCCCTAAGGGACAGAAGCTTCTATGGCTACACCTTC. Its protein is CASSPLRDRSFYGYTF.

The chain is built from TRBV9 and TRBJ2-5, with D tentatively TRBD1 (5 bases). The ends were cut back, 0 bases at V and 3 bases at J, with 12 bases in the middle. Looked up from germline, CDR1 is SGDLS and CDR2 is YYNGEE. The CDR3 length is 15 residues. The chain's CDR3 is CASSVGHRSKETQYF. The CDR3 coding sequence is TGTGCCAGCAGCGTAGGCCACAGGTCAAAAGAGACCCAGTACTTC. Filled out from reference TRBV9 and TRBJ2-5, the complete variable domain reads DSGVTQTPKHLITATGQRVTLRCSPRSGDLSVYWYQQSLDQGLQFLIQYYNGEERAKGNILERFSAQQFPDLHSELNLSSLELGDSALYFCASSVGHRSKETQYFGPGTRLLVL.

The chain combines TRBV5-1 with TRBJ2-5; a possible D gene is TRBD2 (5 bases). The J call is uncertain, as TRBJ2-7 better fits the DNA end. Germline V gene lookup returns CDR1 SGHRS and CDR2 YFSETQ. The CDR3 length is 14 residues. Here the CDR3 reads CASSQGSVSGEQYF. The CDR3 nucleotides are TGCGCCAGCAGCCAAGGGAGTGTGAGCGGCGAGCAGTACTTC.

The rearrangement uses TRBV7-2 and TRBJ1-6; D remains unclear. CDR3 size: 12 residues. The germline gives CDR1 SGHTA, CDR2 FQGNSA. The ends were cut back, 5 bases at V and 4 bases at J, with 3 bases in the middle. The CDR3 region is CASSPYNSPLHF. The CDR3 DNA reads TGTGCCAGCAGCCCTTATAATTCACCCCTCCACTTT.